The 19 T cell receptor beta chains below all came from one sample that was sequenced in a study of blood T cells in healthy people across ages. Next came a second PCR, run for roughly 6 to 11 cycles, which used a sample-barcoded 5' primer along with a J-beta primer mix. MiXCR, applied by TCRdb to the 5' RACE reads, yields one record per CDR3 protein. This table holds approximately 800,000 distinct CDR3 sequences, approximately 60% found once. Material for sequencing was blood. Receptor source: a man aged 40-49 years in good health.

The V and J genes are TRBV6-5 and TRBJ1-5; 7 nucleotides agree with TRBD1. Germline-derived CDR1 and CDR2 are MNHEY and SVGAGI. The trim removed 0 bases at V and 2 bases at J, leaving 1 base unmatched. CDR3 length: 15 residues. DNA for the CDR3: TGTGCCAGCAGTTACTCAGGGACAGGCAATCAGCCCCAGCATTTT. Protein sequence: CASSYSGTGNQPQHF.

This clonotype came up a few times. The gene calls are TRBV29-1 and TRBJ1-4; 9 bases agree with TRBD1. V dropped 7 bases and J dropped 8; count of bases not matched to a gene: 11. There are 14 residues in the CDR3. In germline, CDR1 is SQVTM, CDR2 ANQGSEA. This CDR3 is CSADVLTGGEKLFF. In nucleotides, the CDR3 is TGCAGCGCTGACGTGTTGACAGGGGGAGAAAAACTGTTTTTT.

CDR3 amino acids: CASSPTSGLETQYF. DNA of the CDR3: TGTGCCAGCAGTCCGACTAGCGGATTAGAGACCCAGTACTTC. The rearrangement uses TRBV12-3 or TRBV12-4 and TRBJ2-5; 9 bases are a match to TRBD2. This CDR3 has 14 amino acids. V lost 5 bases, J lost 4 bases, and 5 bases stayed unmatched.

J is TRBJ2-2 and V is TRBV21-1. TRBV21-1 is a pseudogene. The CDR3 has 11 amino acids. CDR3 in amino acids: CANRAPGELFF. The CDR3 DNA reads as TGTGCCAACCGAGCCCCCGGGGAGCTGTTTTTT.

This clonotype was picked up many times. The chain uses TRBV10-3 and TRBJ2-3; no reliable D call. Deletions cut 0 bases from V and 3 bases from J, with 1 base between. From germline, CDR1 is ENHRY and CDR2 SYGVKD. This CDR3 has 12 amino acids. Here the CDR3 DNA reads TGTGCCATCAGTGAGTCGACAGATACGCAGTATTTT. Translating it yields CAISESTDTQYF.

The gene calls are TRBV9 and TRBJ2-1, with D possibly matching TRBD1 (5 bases). The CDR3 spans 12 residues. V gave up 3 bases and J gave up 10 bases, with 11 bases separating them. Germline V gives CDR1 SGDLS, CDR2 YYNGEE. Here the CDR3 reads CASSGLGAEQFF. CDR3 coding DNA: TGTGCCAGCAGCGGACTTGGGGCCGAGCAGTTCTTC.

The sample holds one count of this clonotype. The J gene is TRBJ2-7, the V gene TRBV12-5, with D perhaps given as TRBD1 or TRBD2 (5 bases each). Trimming removed 0 bases at V and 1 base at J, with 10 bases between. Germline V gene lookup returns CDR1 LGHNT and CDR2 FRNRAP. The CDR3 covers 15 residues. This CDR3 reads CASGLVRGRSYEQYF. CDR3 DNA sequence: TGTGCTAGTGGTTTGGTACGGGGCAGATCCTACGAGCAGTACTTC.

The chain uses TRBV11-1 and TRBJ1-2; tentative D call: TRBD1 (6 bases). Per the germline V gene, CDR1 is SGHAT and CDR2 is FQDESV (reference sequence). The CDR3 covers 22 residues. Trimming cost V 0 bases and J 4 bases, with 33 bases left between them. CDR3 amino acids: CASSLAPGQGVQGGSSSYGYTF. The DNA for the CDR3 is TGTGCCAGCAGCTTAGCGCCGGGACAAGGGGTTCAGGGCGGCAGTTCCTCCTATGGCTACACCTTC.

This chain uses TRBV24-1 with TRBJ2-1; TRBD2 matches 7 bases. The CDR3 is made up of 16 amino acids. V lost 3 bases, J lost 8 bases, and 12 bases stayed unmatched. Germline V gives CDR1 KGHDR, CDR2 SFDVKD. CDR3 nucleotide sequence: TGTGCCACCAGTGATCCCGGACTAGTCGTGGGCGATGAGCAGTTCTTC. As protein: CATSDPGLVVGDEQFF.

Worth noting for this clonotype: Just one base apart from a much larger clone, this may be a read error. The chain combines TRBV28 with TRBJ2-1; D possibly corresponds to TRBD1 (5 bases). Germline assignment: CDR1 MDHEN and CDR2 SYDVKM. This CDR3 region has 15 residues. With 6 bases removed from V and 9 bases from J, the gap between germline ends came to 21 bases. CDR3 sequence reads: CASSQPVRVLGEQFF. As DNA, the CDR3 is TGTGCCAGCAGCCAACCAGTCAGGGTCCTCGGTGAGCAGTTCTTC.

There are many counts of this clonotype. The chain recombines TRBV7-2 with TRBJ2-6; D is uncertain. The V gene lost 3 bases and the J gene lost 1 base, with 7 bases spanning the gap. The CDR3 covers 15 residues. Germline V gene sequence: CDR1 SGHTA, CDR2 FQGNSA. CDR3 amino acids: CASSLVGSGANVLTF. CDR3 nucleotides: TGTGCCAGCAGCTTGGTAGGGTCTGGGGCCAACGTCCTGACTTTC.

The chain links TRBV4-1 to TRBJ2-4; tentatively, D is TRBD2 (5 bases). The germline V and J ends were trimmed by 0 bases and 5 bases, with 11 bases remaining between them. Germline CDR1 MGHRA, CDR2 YSYEKL. The CDR3 runs 15 residues. CDR3 sequence reads: CASSQEYTRENIQYF. Here the CDR3 DNA reads TGCGCCAGCAGCCAAGAGTATACTAGAGAAAACATTCAGTACTTC.

Only one count was recorded for this clonotype. The V call is TRBV29-1, the J call TRBJ2-1, with 10 nucleotides matching TRBD2. Germline values: CDR1 SQVTM, CDR2 ANQGSEA. The CDR3 consists of 14 residues. The ends lost 7 bases at V and 7 bases at J; junction bases unmatched: 10. CDR3 in amino acids: CSAAPSGSSNEQFF. CDR3 nucleotide sequence: TGCAGCGCCGCCCCTAGCGGGAGCAGTAATGAGCAGTTCTTC.

The V call is TRBV4-3, the J call TRBJ1-2; TRBD1 matches 7 bases. The V and J ends lost 0 bases and 4 bases, in that order; junction bases with no gene match: 11. The CDR3 loop spans 17 amino acids. Per germline, CDR1 LGHNA and CDR2 YSLEER. The CDR3 loop is CASSQDTGTEALYGYTF. The CDR3 region has the DNA TGCGCCAGCAGCCAAGATACCGGGACAGAGGCTCTCTATGGCTACACCTTC.

This clonotype was seen more than once but under ten times. The chain uses TRBV7-2 and TRBJ2-7; unclear D gene. V lost 2 bases, J lost 5 bases, and 10 bases lay in between. The germline V gene encodes CDR1 SGHTA and CDR2 FQGNSA. CDR3 length: 13 residues. The DNA of the CDR3 is TGTGCCAGCAGCTTACCGTCTCAGAACGAGCAGTACTTC. Residues: CASSLPSQNEQYF.

The genes are TRBV12-3 or TRBV12-4 and TRBJ2-1; TRBD2 matches at 11 bases. V was clipped by 7 bases and J by 9 bases; unmatched bases: 5. The CDR3 has 13 amino acids. DNA of the CDR3: TGTGCCAGCAAGCGAGGACTAGCGGGTGAGCAGTTCTTC. This encodes CASKRGLAGEQFF.

The chain combines TRBV6-1 with TRBJ1-4; D ambiguous. From germline, CDR1 is MNHNS and CDR2 SASEGT. V was clipped by 0 bases and J by 0 bases, with 8 bases between them. This CDR3 comprises 16 residues. CDR3 region: CASSEARVATNEKLFF. The DNA for the CDR3 is TGTGCCAGCAGTGAAGCGAGGGTGGCAACTAATGAAAAACTGTTTTTT.

The chain combines TRBV4-1 with TRBJ1-4; no reliable D call. Germline V gives CDR1 MGHRA, CDR2 YSYEKL. Trimming stripped 4 bases from V and 0 bases from J, with 9 bases between. The CDR3 covers 15 residues. The CDR3 here is CASSLLMSTNEKLFF. The CDR3 nucleotides read TGCGCCAGCAGCCTTTTGATGTCAACTAATGAAAAACTGTTTTTT.

This rearrangement joins TRBV7-9 to TRBJ2-5; 10 bases fit TRBD2. Germline lookup yields CDR1 SEHNR and CDR2 FQNEAQ (reference sequence). CDR3 size: 14 residues. J lost 4 bases, V lost 3 bases, and 2 bases had no gene match. The CDR3 DNA sequence: TGTGCCAGCAGCTTCAGGACTAGCGGAGAGACCCAGTACTTC. Translation: CASSFRTSGETQYF.